This T cell receptor (beta chain) was documented in a study of control samples from healthy donors and cancer patients. Deletions cut 6 bases from V and 7 bases from J, with 10 bases between. This CDR3 has 12 residues. Some clones are missing from TCRdb's copy, which holds only in-frame ones; the method was immunoSEQ multiplex PCR. This table holds about 28,000 clones, around 80% found once. The chain is built from TRBV12-3 or TRBV12-4 and TRBJ2-1; D possibly corresponds to TRBD2 (5 bases). The specimen sequenced was PBMCs. The sequence came from a man aged 55 to 70 with head and neck cancer. The CDR3 coding sequence is TGTGCCAGCAGCCTCCGGAGGAATGAGCAGTTCTTC. Translation: CASSLRRNEQFF.